Listed below are T cell receptor beta chains from one sample, sequenced in a study of cytomegalovirus exposure and HLA in healthy donors. Assay used: immunoSEQ multiplex PCR; TCRdb lists only in-frame clones, some missing. The sample yields tens of thousands of clones, roughly 85% seen once. The sequencing sample was made of PBMCs. These receptors all stem from a woman aged 40-49 years in good health and CMV-seropositive. Both conserved end residues are part of each CDR3. The D gene is left open where the match is weak. Not all rows give a size; the values are once, few, many and, for expanded clones, a class.

TRBD2	once	TRBV6-4	TRBJ2-2	TGTGCCAGCAGTGGGACTAGCACCGGGGAGCTGTTTTTT	CASSGTSTGELFF
TRBD2	NA	TRBV5-1	TRBJ2-3	TGCGCCAGCAGCTTGGACGGGACTAGCGGATACACAGATACGCAGTATTTT	CASSLDGTSGYTDTQYF
NA	NA	TRBV27	TRBJ1-5	TGTGCCAGCAGTCCTCCTCGGGGGACTCGGAGCAATCAGCCCCAGCATTTT	CASSPPRGTRSNQPQHF
NA	NA	TRBV30	TRBJ1-5	TGTGCCTGGAGTGTACAGCGCAATCAGCCCCAGCATTTT	CAWSVQRNQPQHF
TRBD1	NA	TRBV7-2	TRBJ1-1	TGTGCCAGCAGCTATGGACAGGGGGCGATCTATGAAGCTTTCTTT	CASSYGQGAIYEAFF
TRBD2	NA	TRBV27	TRBJ2-1	TGTGCCAGCAGCCCATCGCCTAGCGGGGTGTTCAATGAGCAGTTCTTC	CASSPSPSGVFNEQFF
TRBD2	NA	TRBV7-2	TRBJ2-3	TGTGCCAGCAGCTTCCTAGCGGGAGGGGGGGCGCAGTATTTT	CASSFLAGGGAQYF
NA	NA	TRBV2	TRBJ2-5	TGTGCCAGCAGTGAAGGACGGTCTAGGGAGCAGTACTTC	CASSEGRSREQYF
TRBD1	NA	TRBV18	TRBJ1-4	TGTGCCAGCTCTCTGGCTGGGACAGATAATGAAAAACTGTTTTTT	CASSLAGTDNEKLFF
TRBD1	NA	TRBV7-9	TRBJ1-1	TGTGCCAGCAGCTCGCGACAGGGGACTAACACTGAAGCTTTCTTT	CASSSRQGTNTEAFF
NA	NA	TRBV15	TRBJ2-3	TGTGCCACCAGCAGAGAGGTACATCCTTTT	CATSREVHPF
NA	NA	TRBV19	TRBJ2-1	TGTGCCAGGACGAGGTTGCGGACAGTTTACAATGAGCAGTTCTTC	CARTRLRTVYNEQFF
NA	NA	TRBV6-5	TRBJ1-4	TGTGCCAGCAGGGCAAGACAGTTAAGAGAAAAACTGTTTTTT	CASRARQLREKLFF
NA	NA	TRBV11-3	TRBJ2-1	TGTGCCAGCAGCGCGACGGAGTGTGAGCAGTTCTTC	CASSATECEQFF
NA	NA	TRBV2	TRBJ1-2	TGTGCCAGCAAAGGGAGGTTCGCTAACTATGGCTACACCTTC	CASKGRFANYGYTF
TRBD2	once	TRBV9	TRBJ2-3	TGTGCCAGCAGCGTAGGGAGTAGCGGGGTTACAGATACGCAGTATTTT	CASSVGSSGVTDTQYF
NA	NA	TRBV5-6	TRBJ2-4	TGTGCCAGCAGCTTGGGACAGGGAGGTAACATTCAGTACTTC	CASSLGQGGNIQYF
TRBD1	NA	TRBV6-1	TRBJ1-1	TGTGCCAGCAGTACGGACAGGGGGGGCACTGAAGCTTTCTTT	CASSTDRGGTEAFF
NA	NA	TRBV7-3	TRBJ2-1	TGTGCCAGCCGGGGGGCTGGTACGGATGAGCAGTTCTTC	CASRGAGTDEQFF
NA	NA	TRBV5-4	TRBJ2-1	TGTGCCAGCAGCGACGCGGGGGCCCAGCTTGGTGAGCAGTTCTTC	CASSDAGAQLGEQFF
NA	NA	TRBV5-6	TRBJ2-3	TGTGCCAGCAGCTTGGGGACGGGGTTTGCGAGCACAGATACGCAGTATTTT	CASSLGTGFASTDTQYF
NA	once	TRBV2	TRBJ2-5	TGTGCCAGCAGGGGGGGTGGCGGGGAGGAGACCCAGTACTTC	CASRGGGGEETQYF
TRBD1	NA	TRBV4-3	TRBJ1-4	TGCGCCAGCAGCCAAGGCCTCGGGACAGGGGACGAAAAACTGTTTTTT	CASSQGLGTGDEKLFF
TRBD1	few	TRBV19	TRBJ1-5	TGTGCCAGTAGTTCCGGGACAGGGGTTTATAGCAATCAGCCCCAGCATTTT	CASSSGTGVYSNQPQHF
NA	NA	TRBV4-1	TRBJ2-7	TGCGCCAGCAGCCAAGAAACCGATACAGGGCTGGGGGAGCAGTACTTC	CASSQETDTGLGEQYF
NA	NA	TRBV11-2	TRBJ1-6	TGTGCCAGCAGCTTTGGCCTAGGGGATTCACCCCTCCACTTT	CASSFGLGDSPLHF
TRBD1	NA	TRBV11-3	TRBJ2-7	TGTGCCAGCAGCTTATCCGGGACAGGTACCTACGAGCAGTACTTC	CASSLSGTGTYEQYF
TRBD1	NA	TRBV6-6	TRBJ2-7	TGTGCCAGCAGTTACGGAAGACAGGGGGGCTACGAGCAGTACTTC	CASSYGRQGGYEQYF
NA	NA	TRBV6-5	TRBJ1-2	TGTGCCAGCAGGGGGCTTGGCTATGGCTACACCTTC	CASRGLGYGYTF
TRBD1	NA	TRBV6-5	TRBJ1-2	TGTGCCAGCAGTTACTCGGACAGGGTAGGCGGCTACACCTTC	CASSYSDRVGGYTF
NA	NA	TRBV11-2	TRBJ2-5	TGTGCCAGCAGCTTAGGCGCAGGGATGGAAGAGACCCAGTACTTC	CASSLGAGMEETQYF
NA	NA	TRBV7-2	TRBJ1-1	TGTGCCAGCAGCTTAGGGGGCAGGGTAGCCGGAGCTTTCTTT	CASSLGGRVAGAFF
NA	once	TRBV4-2	TRBJ2-7	TGTGCCAGCAGCCAAGGGCCAGGGGCGCAGTACGAGCAGTACTTC	CASSQGPGAQYEQYF
NA	NA	TRBV11-2	TRBJ1-2	TGTGCCAGCAGCTTTCGACAGGTTGATGGCTACACCTTC	CASSFRQVDGYTF
TRBD2	NA	TRBV9	TRBJ2-5	TGTGCCAGCAGCGTACTAGCGGGGCCCCAAGAGACCCAGTACTTC	CASSVLAGPQETQYF